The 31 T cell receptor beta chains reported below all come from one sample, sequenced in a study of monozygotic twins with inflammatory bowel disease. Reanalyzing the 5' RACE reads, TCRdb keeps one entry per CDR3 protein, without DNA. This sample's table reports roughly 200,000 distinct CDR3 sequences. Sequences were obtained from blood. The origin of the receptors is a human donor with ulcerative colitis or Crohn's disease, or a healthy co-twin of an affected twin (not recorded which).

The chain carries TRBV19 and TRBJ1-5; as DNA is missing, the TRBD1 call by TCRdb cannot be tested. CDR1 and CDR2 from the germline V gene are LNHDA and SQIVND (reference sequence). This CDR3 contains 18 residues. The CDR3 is CASSIEPGTGFSNQPQHF.

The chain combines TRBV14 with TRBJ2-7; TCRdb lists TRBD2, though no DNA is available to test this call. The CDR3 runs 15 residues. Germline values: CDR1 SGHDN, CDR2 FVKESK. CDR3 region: CASSQGSGGSYEQYF.

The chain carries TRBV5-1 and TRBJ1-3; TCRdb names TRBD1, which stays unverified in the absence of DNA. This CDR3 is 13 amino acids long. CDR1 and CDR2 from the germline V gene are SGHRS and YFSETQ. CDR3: CASSAGSGNTIYF.

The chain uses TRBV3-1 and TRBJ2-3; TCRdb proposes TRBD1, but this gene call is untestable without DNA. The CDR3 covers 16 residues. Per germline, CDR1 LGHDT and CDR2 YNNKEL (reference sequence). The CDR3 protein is CASSAWDRGSTDTQYF.

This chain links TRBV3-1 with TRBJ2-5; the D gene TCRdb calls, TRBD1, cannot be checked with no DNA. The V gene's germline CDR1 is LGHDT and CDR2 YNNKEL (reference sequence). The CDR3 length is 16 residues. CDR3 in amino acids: CASSQGQAGGRETQYF.

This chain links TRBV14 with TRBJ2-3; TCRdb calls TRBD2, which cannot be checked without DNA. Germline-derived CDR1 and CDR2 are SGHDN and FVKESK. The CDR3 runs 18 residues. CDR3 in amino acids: CASSQSLFRGTTTDTQYF.

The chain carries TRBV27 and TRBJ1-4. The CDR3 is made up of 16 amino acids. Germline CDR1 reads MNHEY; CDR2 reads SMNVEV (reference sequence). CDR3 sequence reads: CASSLGGWVGFGKLFF.

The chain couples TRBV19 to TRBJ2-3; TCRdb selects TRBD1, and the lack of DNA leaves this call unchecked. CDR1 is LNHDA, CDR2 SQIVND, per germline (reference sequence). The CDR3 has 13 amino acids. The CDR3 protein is CASSTGTLNTQYF.

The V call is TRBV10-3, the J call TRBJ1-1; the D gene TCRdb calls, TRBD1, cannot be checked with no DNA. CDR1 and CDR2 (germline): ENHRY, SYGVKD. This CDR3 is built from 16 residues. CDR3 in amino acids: CAISDLPGQVNTEAFF.

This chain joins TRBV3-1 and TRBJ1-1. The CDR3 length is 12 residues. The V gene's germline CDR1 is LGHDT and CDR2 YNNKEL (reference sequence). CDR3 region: CASSRQTTEAFF.

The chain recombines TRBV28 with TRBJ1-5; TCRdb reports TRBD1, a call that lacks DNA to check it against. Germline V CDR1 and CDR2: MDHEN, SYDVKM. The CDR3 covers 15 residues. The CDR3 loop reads CASRPTGLGNQPQHF.

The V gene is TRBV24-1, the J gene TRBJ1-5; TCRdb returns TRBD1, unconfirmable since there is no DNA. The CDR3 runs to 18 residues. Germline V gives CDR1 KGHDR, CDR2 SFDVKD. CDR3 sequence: CATSDSPGQGLGNQPQHF.

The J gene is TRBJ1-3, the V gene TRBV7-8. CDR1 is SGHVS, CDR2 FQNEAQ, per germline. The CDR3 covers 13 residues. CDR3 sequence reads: CATRPPGEYTIYF.

CDR3 loop: CSALGSGTGGETQYF. This chain links TRBV20-1 with TRBJ2-5; TCRdb names TRBD1, which stays unverified in the absence of DNA. The CDR3 sequence is 15 residues long. The germline gives CDR1 DFQATT, CDR2 SNEGSKA (reference sequence).

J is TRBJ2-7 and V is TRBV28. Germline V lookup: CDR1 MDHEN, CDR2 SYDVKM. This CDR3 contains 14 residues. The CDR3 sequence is CASSSTSDSYEQYF.

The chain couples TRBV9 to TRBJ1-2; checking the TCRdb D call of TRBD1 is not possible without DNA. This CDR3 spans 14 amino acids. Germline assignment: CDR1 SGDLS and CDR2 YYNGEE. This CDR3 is CASSPHDRGYGYTF. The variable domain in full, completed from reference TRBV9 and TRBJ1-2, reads DSGVTQTPKHLITATGQRVTLRCSPRSGDLSVYWYQQSLDQGLQFLIQYYNGEERAKGNILERFSAQQFPDLHSELNLSSLELGDSALYFCASSPHDRGYGYTFGSGTRLTVV.

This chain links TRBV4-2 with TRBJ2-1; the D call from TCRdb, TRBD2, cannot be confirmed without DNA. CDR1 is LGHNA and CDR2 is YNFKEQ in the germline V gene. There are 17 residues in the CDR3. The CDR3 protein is CASSQGGYREGVYEQFF.

CDR3 protein: CASSQRLAGGADTQYF. The chain couples TRBV4-2 to TRBJ2-3; as DNA is missing, the TRBD2 call by TCRdb cannot be tested. The germline V gene has CDR1 LGHNA and CDR2 YNFKEQ. The CDR3 spans 16 residues.

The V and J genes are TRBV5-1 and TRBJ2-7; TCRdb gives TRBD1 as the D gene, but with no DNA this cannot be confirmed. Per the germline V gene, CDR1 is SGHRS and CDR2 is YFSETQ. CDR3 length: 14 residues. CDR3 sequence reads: CASSIGTPPYEQYF.

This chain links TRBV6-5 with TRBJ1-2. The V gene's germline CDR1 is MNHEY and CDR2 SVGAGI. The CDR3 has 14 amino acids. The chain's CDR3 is CASSYEQRSYGYTF.

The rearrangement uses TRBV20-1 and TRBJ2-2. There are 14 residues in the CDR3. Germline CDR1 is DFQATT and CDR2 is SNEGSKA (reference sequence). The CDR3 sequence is CSARAVTNTGELFF.

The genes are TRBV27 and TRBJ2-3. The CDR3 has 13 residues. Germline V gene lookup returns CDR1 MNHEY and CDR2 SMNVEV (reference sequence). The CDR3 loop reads CASSSDFTDTQYF.

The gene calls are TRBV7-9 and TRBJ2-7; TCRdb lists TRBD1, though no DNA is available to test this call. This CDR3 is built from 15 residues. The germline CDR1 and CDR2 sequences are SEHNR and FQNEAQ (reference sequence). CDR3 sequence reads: CASSPDGTRVYEQYF.

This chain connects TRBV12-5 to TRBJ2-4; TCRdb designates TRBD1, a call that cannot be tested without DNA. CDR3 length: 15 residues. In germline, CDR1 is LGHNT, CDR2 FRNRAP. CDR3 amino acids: CASGLDPRDRGIQYF.

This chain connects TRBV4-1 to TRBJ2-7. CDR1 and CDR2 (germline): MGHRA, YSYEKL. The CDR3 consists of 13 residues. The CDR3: CASSRNMNYEQYF.

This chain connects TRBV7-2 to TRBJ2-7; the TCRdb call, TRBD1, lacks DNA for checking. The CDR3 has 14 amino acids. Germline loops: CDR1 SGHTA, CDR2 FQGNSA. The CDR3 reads CASRPGQTTYEQYF.

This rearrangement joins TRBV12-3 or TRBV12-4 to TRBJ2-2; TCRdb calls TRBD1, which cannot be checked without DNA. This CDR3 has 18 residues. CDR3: CASSLALDRQGGAGELFF.

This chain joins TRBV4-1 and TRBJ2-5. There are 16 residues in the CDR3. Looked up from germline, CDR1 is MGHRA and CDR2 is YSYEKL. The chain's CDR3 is CASSLVIGRTQETQYF.

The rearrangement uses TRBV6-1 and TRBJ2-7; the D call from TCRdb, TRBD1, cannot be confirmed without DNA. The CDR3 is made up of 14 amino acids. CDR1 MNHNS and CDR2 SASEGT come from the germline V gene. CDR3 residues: CASSSDSFTYEQYF.

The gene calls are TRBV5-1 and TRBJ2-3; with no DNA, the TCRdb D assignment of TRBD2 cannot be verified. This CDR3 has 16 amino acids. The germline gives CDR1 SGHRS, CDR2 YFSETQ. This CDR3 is CASSLTDGGGTDTQYF.

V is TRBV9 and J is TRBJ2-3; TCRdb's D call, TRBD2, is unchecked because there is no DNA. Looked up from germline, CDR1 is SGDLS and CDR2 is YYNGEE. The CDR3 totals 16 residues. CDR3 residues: CASSVGEGVRTDTQYF.